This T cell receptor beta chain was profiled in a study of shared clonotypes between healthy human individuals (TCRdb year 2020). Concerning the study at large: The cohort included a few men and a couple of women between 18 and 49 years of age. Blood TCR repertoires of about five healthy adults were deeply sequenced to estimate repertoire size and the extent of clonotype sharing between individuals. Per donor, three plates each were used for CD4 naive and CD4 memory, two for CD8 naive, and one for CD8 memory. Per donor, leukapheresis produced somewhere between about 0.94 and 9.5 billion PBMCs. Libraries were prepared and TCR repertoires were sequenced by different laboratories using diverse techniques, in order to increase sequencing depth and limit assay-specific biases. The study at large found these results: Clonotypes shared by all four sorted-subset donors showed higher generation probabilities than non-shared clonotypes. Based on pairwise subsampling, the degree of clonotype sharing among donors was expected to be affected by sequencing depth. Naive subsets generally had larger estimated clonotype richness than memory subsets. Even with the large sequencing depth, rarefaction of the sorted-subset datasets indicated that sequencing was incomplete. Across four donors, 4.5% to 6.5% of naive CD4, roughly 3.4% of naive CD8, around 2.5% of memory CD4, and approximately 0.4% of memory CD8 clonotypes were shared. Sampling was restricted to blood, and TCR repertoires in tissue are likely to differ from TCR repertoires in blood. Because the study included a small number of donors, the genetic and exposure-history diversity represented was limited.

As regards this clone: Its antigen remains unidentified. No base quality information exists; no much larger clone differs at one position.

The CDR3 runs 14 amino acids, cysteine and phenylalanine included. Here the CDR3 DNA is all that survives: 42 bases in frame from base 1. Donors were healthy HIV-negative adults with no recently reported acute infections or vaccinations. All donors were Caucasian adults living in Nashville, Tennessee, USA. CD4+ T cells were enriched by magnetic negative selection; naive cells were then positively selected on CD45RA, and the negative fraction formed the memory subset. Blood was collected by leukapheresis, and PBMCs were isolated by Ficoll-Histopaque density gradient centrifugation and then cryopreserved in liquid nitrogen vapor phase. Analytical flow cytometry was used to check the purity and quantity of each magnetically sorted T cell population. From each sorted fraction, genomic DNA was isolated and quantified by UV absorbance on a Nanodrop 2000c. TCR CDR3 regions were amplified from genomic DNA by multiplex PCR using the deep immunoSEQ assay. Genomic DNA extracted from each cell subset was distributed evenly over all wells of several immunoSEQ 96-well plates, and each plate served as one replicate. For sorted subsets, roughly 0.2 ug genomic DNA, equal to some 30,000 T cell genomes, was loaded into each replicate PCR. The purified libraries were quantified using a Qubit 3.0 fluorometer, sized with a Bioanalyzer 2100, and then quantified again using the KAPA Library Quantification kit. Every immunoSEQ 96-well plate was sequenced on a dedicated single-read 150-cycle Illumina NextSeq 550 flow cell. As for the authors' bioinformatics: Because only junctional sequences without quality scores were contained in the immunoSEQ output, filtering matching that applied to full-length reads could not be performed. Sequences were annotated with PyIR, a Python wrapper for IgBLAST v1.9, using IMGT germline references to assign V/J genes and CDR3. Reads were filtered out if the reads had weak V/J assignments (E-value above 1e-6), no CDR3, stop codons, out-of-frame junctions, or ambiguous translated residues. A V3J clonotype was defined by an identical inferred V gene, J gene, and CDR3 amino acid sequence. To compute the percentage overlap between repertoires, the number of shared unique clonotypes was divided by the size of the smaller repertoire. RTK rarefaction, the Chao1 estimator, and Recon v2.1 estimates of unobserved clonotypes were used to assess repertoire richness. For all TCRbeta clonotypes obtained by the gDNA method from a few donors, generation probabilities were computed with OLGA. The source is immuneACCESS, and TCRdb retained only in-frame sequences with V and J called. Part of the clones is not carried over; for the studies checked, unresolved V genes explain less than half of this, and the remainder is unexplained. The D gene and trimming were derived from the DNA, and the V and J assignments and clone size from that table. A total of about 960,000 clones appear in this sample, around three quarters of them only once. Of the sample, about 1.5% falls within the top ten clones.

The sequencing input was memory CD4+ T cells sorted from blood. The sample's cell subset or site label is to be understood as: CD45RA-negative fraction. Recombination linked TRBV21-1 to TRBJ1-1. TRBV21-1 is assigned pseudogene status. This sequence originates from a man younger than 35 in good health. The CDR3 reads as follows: CASSSDPVNTEAFF. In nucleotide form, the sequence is TGTGCCAGCAGCTCCGACCCGGTTAACACTGAAGCTTTCTTT.